These 20 T cell receptor beta chains originate from one sample sequenced in a study of cytomegalovirus exposure and HLA in healthy donors (dated by TCRdb to about 2017). The library was built by means of the immunoSEQ multiplex PCR assay. A mixture of 60 forward primers for TCR Vbeta segments and 13 reverse primers for TCR Jbeta segments was used in the multiplex PCR. TCRdb carries this immuneACCESS record with in-frame sequences only. Its versions omit some clonotypes, under half of them owing to an unresolved V gene in the studies checked, with the rest unexplained. The sample has fewer than 200,000 clones on record, about 75% of them singletons. About 1% of the sample lies in the top ten. Sequencing was performed on PBMCs. The receptors here all came from a woman in her forties or fifties in good health and CMV-seropositive.

The chain carries TRBV4-1 and TRBJ2-3; D possibly corresponds to TRBD2 (7 bases). The CDR3 runs 16 residues. Germline CDR1 and CDR2: MGHRA and YSYEKL. The V end was cut by 3 bases, the J end by 5 bases, with 18 bases between. CDR3 loop: CASSQPQGGAGDTQYF. DNA of the CDR3: TGCGCCAGCAGCCAGCCACAAGGGGGGGCCGGAGATACGCAGTATTTT.

J is TRBJ2-6 and V is TRBV19; D unresolved. Deletions cut 4 bases from V and 2 bases from J, with 12 bases between. Germline V gene sequence: CDR1 LNHDA, CDR2 SQIVND (reference sequence). This CDR3 has 16 amino acids. As DNA, the CDR3 is TGTGCCAGTAGTAAAGACGCATGGCCTGGGGCCAACGTCCTGACTTTC. Protein sequence: CASSKDAWPGANVLTF.

This clone was seen a handful of times. V and J are TRBV19 and TRBJ1-2, with D possibly TRBD1 on 5 matching bases. The germline CDR1 and CDR2 sequences are LNHDA and SQIVND (reference sequence). The CDR3 runs 13 residues. V was shortened by 8 bases and J by 4 bases, with 14 bases between the two germline ends. This chain's CDR3 is CASWSRGTYGYTF. CDR3 DNA: TGTGCCAGTTGGAGTCGGGGGACCTATGGCTACACCTTC.

This clone came up a few times. The gene calls are TRBV4-1 and TRBJ1-6; D is uncertain. Looked up from germline, CDR1 is MGHRA and CDR2 is YSYEKL. V lost 6 bases to trimming and J lost 0 bases, with 15 bases between them. The CDR3 loop spans 17 amino acids. The chain's CDR3 is CASSPLPESSYNSPLHF. The CDR3 nucleotides are TGCGCCAGCAGTCCATTACCTGAGAGCTCCTATAATTCACCCCTCCACTTT.

The V and J genes are TRBV7-2 and TRBJ1-5; the match to TRBD1 covers 8 bases. This CDR3 has 15 amino acids. CDR1 SGHTA and CDR2 FQGNSA come from the germline V gene. V lost 5 bases, J lost 2 bases, and 5 bases stayed unmatched. Written as DNA, the CDR3 is TGTGCCAGCAGCCAGGGGGCGGGTGGCAATCAGCCCCAGCATTTT. Its protein is CASSQGAGGNQPQHF.

The rearrangement links TRBV19 to TRBJ2-1; 13 bases align to TRBD2. CDR1 is LNHDA, CDR2 SQIVND, per germline (reference sequence). V shed 5 bases and J 6 bases; nucleotides not matched to a gene: 4. The CDR3 length is 15 residues. The CDR3 region is CASSVRLAGGNEQFF. DNA of the CDR3: TGTGCCAGTAGTGTTAGACTAGCGGGAGGCAATGAGCAGTTCTTC.

The V gene is TRBV7-2, the J gene TRBJ2-3, with 10 bases that match TRBD2. V lost 5 bases to trimming and J lost 5 bases; unmatched junction nucleotides: 10. Germline loops: CDR1 SGHTA, CDR2 FQGNSA. There are 16 residues in the CDR3. The CDR3 sequence: CASSTGLAGVIDTQYF. The CDR3 region has the DNA TGTGCCAGCAGCACAGGTCTAGCGGGGGTTATAGATACGCAGTATTTT.

The rearrangement joins TRBV19 to TRBJ1-2, with D perhaps TRBD1 (5 bases). In germline, CDR1 is LNHDA, CDR2 SQIVND (reference sequence). The CDR3 has 14 amino acids. Trimming pared 5 bases from V and 2 bases from J, leaving 12 bases between. The CDR3 bases are TGTGCCAGTAGTCCGGACCGGGGGAACTATGGCTACACCTTC. Its protein product is CASSPDRGNYGYTF.

This clone has a handful of counts. The V call is TRBV6-6, the J call TRBJ2-7; 7 nucleotides align to TRBD2. The germline V gene has CDR1 MNHNY and CDR2 SVGAGI (reference sequence). V shed 5 bases, J shed 3 bases, and the junction held 7 bases outside the gene matches. The CDR3 is 14 amino acids. The CDR3 coding sequence is TGTGCCAGCAGTAACAGCGGGGAGCTCTACGAGCAGTACTTC. This gives the protein CASSNSGELYEQYF.

V and J are TRBV5-4 and TRBJ1-1; weak D call: TRBD1 (6 bases). V was pared by 5 bases and J by 0 bases, with 20 bases between. This CDR3 has 17 residues. The germline gives CDR1 SGHNT, CDR2 YYREEE (reference sequence). Written as DNA, the CDR3 is TGTGCCAGCAGATCCACTGGGGACACAGGAATGAACACTGAAGCTTTCTTT. Its translation: CASRSTGDTGMNTEAFF.

The chain combines TRBV28 with TRBJ1-5; TRBD1 might be the D (6 bases). Trimming pared 8 bases from V and 7 bases from J, leaving 18 bases between. CDR3 length equals 14 residues. CDR1 MDHEN and CDR2 SYDVKM come from the germline V gene. The CDR3 here is CASLRGGPGQPQHF. In DNA form, the CDR3 reads TGTGCCAGCTTACGGGGGGGGCCGGGACAGCCCCAGCATTTT.

The genes are TRBV9 and TRBJ1-1; D possibly corresponds to TRBD1 (5 bases). CDR1 and CDR2 from the germline V gene are SGDLS and YYNGEE. The V and J ends lost 0 bases and 8 bases respectively, with 11 bases between them. This CDR3 is built from 13 residues. CDR3 in amino acids: CASSVGMAGEAFF. As DNA, the CDR3 is TGTGCCAGCAGCGTAGGAATGGCAGGGGAAGCTTTCTTT.

V and J are TRBV21-1 and TRBJ2-3; the table's D call, TRBD2, was not checked against the DNA. TRBV21-1 is a known pseudogene. The CDR3 contains 17 residues. The CDR3 reads CASSTRKREIISDTQYF. For the CDR3, the DNA is TGTGCCAGCAGCACCAGGAAGCGGGAGATCATATCAGATACGCAGTATTTT.

The CDR3 bases are TGCGCCAGCAGCTTGGGAAACGGGCAAGAGACCCAGTACTTC. Its protein product is CASSLGNGQETQYF. The genes are TRBV5-1 and TRBJ2-5; D remains unclear. The V end was cut by 0 bases, the J end by 2 bases, with 8 bases between. The germline gives CDR1 SGHRS, CDR2 YFSETQ. There are 14 residues in the CDR3. Drawing the rest from reference TRBV5-1 and TRBJ2-5, the complete variable domain is KAGVTQTPRYLIKTRGQQVTLSCSPISGHRSVSWYQQTPGQGLQFLFEYFSETQRNKGNFPGRFSGRQFSNSRSEMNVSTLELGDSALYLCASSLGNGQETQYFGPGTRLLVL.

The chain couples TRBV30 to TRBJ1-6; D is ambiguous. With 3 bases removed from V and 0 bases from J, the gap between germline ends came to 9 bases. The CDR3 sequence is 15 residues long. From germline, CDR1 is GTSNPN and CDR2 SVGIG (reference sequence). DNA of the CDR3: TGTGCCTGGAGACGGTTTGGCTCCTATAATTCACCCCTCCACTTT. It encodes CAWRRFGSYNSPLHF.

CDR3 nucleotide sequence: TGTGCCAGCAGTTTTAGCCGGGTGGGTGGAGAGACCCAGTACTTC. This encodes CASSFSRVGGETQYF. The chain links TRBV27 to TRBJ2-5; D call uncertain. Germline lookup yields CDR1 MNHEY and CDR2 SMNVEV (reference sequence). V lost 3 bases, J lost 4 bases, and 15 bases lay in between. The CDR3 has 15 amino acids.

The chain combines TRBV6-1 with TRBJ2-2; D is possibly TRBD1 (5 bases). The CDR3 consists of 16 residues. Germline values: CDR1 MNHNS, CDR2 SASEGT. V dropped 4 bases and J dropped 0 bases, with 12 bases sitting between them. The CDR3 DNA reads TGTGCCAGCAGTGCCTATGGACACTCGAACACCGGGGAGCTGTTTTTT. Protein sequence: CASSAYGHSNTGELFF.

The chain links TRBV11-2 to TRBJ2-3, with 7 bases matching TRBD2. V gave up 3 bases and J gave up 0 bases; unmatched junction bases: 6. The germline CDR1 and CDR2 sequences are SGHAT and FQNNGV. The CDR3 has 16 residues. The CDR3 here is CASSFLAGLSTDTQYF. Here the CDR3 DNA reads TGTGCCAGCAGCTTCTTAGCGGGTCTTAGCACAGATACGCAGTATTTT.

The V call is TRBV2, the J call TRBJ1-1; perhaps TRBD1 as D (6 bases). Germline lookup yields CDR1 SNHLY and CDR2 FYNNEI. CDR3 size: 13 residues. V lost 6 bases, J lost 0 bases, and 8 bases lay in between. In DNA form, the CDR3 reads TGTGCCAGCAGGCAGGGGATGAACACTGAAGCTTTCTTT. Protein sequence: CASRQGMNTEAFF.

The chain combines TRBV9 with TRBJ1-5; D is possibly TRBD1 (5 bases). In germline, CDR1 is SGDLS, CDR2 YYNGEE. The CDR3 has 14 residues. Trimming took 4 bases from V and 5 from J, leaving 13 bases between them. CDR3: CASSSRGGDQPQHF. DNA of the CDR3: TGTGCCAGCAGCTCCCGGGGGGGTGATCAGCCCCAGCATTTT.